This is a list of T cell receptor beta chains from one sample in a study of blood T cell repertoires in COVID-19. The data were produced by immunoSEQ multiplex PCR, yet TCRdb's version contains in-frame clones alone and is incomplete. This table holds about 150,000 clones, around 91% found once. Material: peripheral blood. The receptors were sampled from a woman aged 60-75 years with active COVID-19. Each CDR3 is given with its conserved first and last residue. The D gene is left open where the match is weak. Only some rows state a clone size, as once, few, many or a class for expanded clones.

. | TRBJ2-7 | . | TRBV4-2 | CASSQGTGTYEQYF | TGTGCCAGCAGCCAAGGGACTGGCACCTACGAGCAGTACTTC
. | TRBJ2-2 | TRBD2 | TRBV7-8 | CASSLGTSGWRWTGELFF | TGTGCCAGCAGCCTAGGGACTAGCGGGTGGCGGTGGACCGGGGAGCTGTTTTTT
once | TRBJ2-7 | . | TRBV5-1 | CASSFGGGSSSYEQYF | TGCGCCAGCAGCTTCGGAGGGGGCTCGAGCTCCTACGAGCAGTACTTC
. | TRBJ1-1 | . | TRBV21-1 | CASSIGTGGTNTEAFF | TGTGCCAGCAGCATAGGGACAGGGGGGACGAACACTGAAGCTTTCTTT
. | TRBJ2-5 | TRBD2 | TRBV5-1 | CASSLVGLAGGQETQYF | TGCGCCAGCAGCTTGGTGGGACTAGCGGGAGGACAAGAGACCCAGTACTTC
. | TRBJ1-4 | TRBD1 | TRBV28 | CASRVQGAANEKLFF | TGTGCCAGCAGGGTACAGGGGGCGGCTAATGAAAAACTGTTTTTT
. | TRBJ1-4 | TRBD1 | TRBV7-2 | CASSADRGREKLFF | TGTGCCAGCAGCGCCGACAGGGGGCGTGAAAAACTGTTTTTT
. | TRBJ2-3 | . | TRBV5-1 | CASSLGSLPDTQYF | TGCGCCAGCAGCTTGGGTAGCCTCCCAGATACGCAGTATTTT
. | TRBJ1-2 | . | TRBV4-1 | CASSLTETGSYGYTF | TGCGCCAGCAGCCTTACCGAAACAGGGTCCTATGGCTACACCTTC
once | TRBJ2-1 | . | TRBV27 | CASSRYNEQFF | TGTGCCAGCAGTCGGTACAATGAGCAGTTCTTC
. | TRBJ1-1 | . | TRBV9 | CASSVEGVNTEAFF | TGTGCCAGCAGCGTAGAAGGGGTAAACACTGAAGCTTTCTTT
. | TRBJ2-1 | TRBD2 | TRBV18 | CASSPPPFLREVLDNEQFF | TGTGCCAGCTCACCGCCCCCTTTTCTGCGGGAGGTCCTCGACAATGAGCAGTTCTTC
. | TRBJ1-1 | . | TRBV4-1 | CASSQEAGSTEAFF | TGCGCCAGCAGCCAAGAAGCGGGCTCCACTGAAGCTTTCTTT
. | TRBJ2-2 | TRBD1 | TRBV4-3 | CASSHAGGDTGELFF | TGCGCCAGCAGCCATGCAGGGGGTGACACCGGGGAGCTGTTTTTT
. | TRBJ1-3 | . | TRBV2 | CASSERGIGNTIYF | TGTGCCAGCAGTGAAAGGGGGATAGGAAACACCATATATTTT
. | TRBJ1-1 | . | TRBV19 | CASSRGLPGTEAFF | TGTGCCAGTAGCCGCGGGCTCCCCGGGACTGAAGCTTTCTTT
. | TRBJ2-7 | TRBD1 | TRBV5-4 | CASSPTGGDSPYEQYF | TGTGCCAGCAGTCCAACAGGGGGCGACTCTCCCTACGAGCAGTACTTC
. | TRBJ2-1 | TRBD2 | TRBV24-1 | CATSDLGTSGREEQFF | TGTGCCACCAGTGATCTAGGGACTAGCGGGAGGGAAGAGCAGTTCTTC
. | TRBJ2-3 | TRBD1 | TRBV29-1 | CSLSPGQGVTDTQYF | TGCAGCCTCAGCCCGGGACAGGGGGTAACAGATACGCAGTATTTT
. | TRBJ2-5 | . | TRBV21-1 | CATLYWASGIGRQETQYF | .
. | TRBJ2-3 | TRBD2 | TRBV9 | CASSVGRVAGGPSTDTQYF | TGTGCCAGCAGCGTAGGACGAGTAGCGGGAGGGCCGAGCACAGATACGCAGTATTTT